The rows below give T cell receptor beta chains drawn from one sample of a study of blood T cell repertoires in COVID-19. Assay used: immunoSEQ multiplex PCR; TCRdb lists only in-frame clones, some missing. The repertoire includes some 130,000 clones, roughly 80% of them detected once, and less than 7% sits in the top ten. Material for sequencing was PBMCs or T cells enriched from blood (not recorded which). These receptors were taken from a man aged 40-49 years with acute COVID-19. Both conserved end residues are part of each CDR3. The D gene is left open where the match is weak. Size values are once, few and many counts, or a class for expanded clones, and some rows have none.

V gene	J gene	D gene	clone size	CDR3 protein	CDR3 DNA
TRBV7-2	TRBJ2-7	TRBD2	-	CASSLDQPGLAGVNHEQYF	TGTGCCAGCAGCTTAGACCAACCGGGACTAGCGGGAGTGAATCACGAGCAGTACTTC
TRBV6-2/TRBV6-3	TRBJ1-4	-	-	CASSQTGFNEKLFF	TGTGCCAGCAGTCAGACAGGCTTTAATGAAAAACTGTTTTTT
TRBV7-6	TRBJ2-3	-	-	CASSRGLLDTQYF	TGTGCCAGCAGCCGGGGACTGTTGGATACGCAGTATTTT
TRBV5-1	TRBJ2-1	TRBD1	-	CASSIGTGAYNEQFF	TGCGCCAGCAGCATTGGGACAGGGGCCTACAATGAGCAGTTCTTC
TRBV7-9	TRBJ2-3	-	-	CASSLGAGETQYF	TGTGCCAGCAGCTTAGGAGCAGGGGAAACACAGTATTTT
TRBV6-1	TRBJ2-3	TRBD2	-	CASSVFSGGSGDTQYF	TGTGCCAGCAGTGTTTTTTCAGGCGGGAGTGGAGATACGCAGTATTTT
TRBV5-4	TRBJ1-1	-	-	CASSPGSNTEAFF	TGTGCCAGCAGCCCAGGGTCGAATACTGAAGCTTTCTTT
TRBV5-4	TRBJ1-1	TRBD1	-	CASSPPGQRNTEAFF	TGTGCCAGCAGCCCCCCGGGACAGCGGAACACTGAAGCTTTCTTT
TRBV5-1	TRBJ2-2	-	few	CASSLRRDRSGELFF	TGCGCCAGCAGCTTAAGGCGGGATAGGTCCGGGGAGCTGTTTTTT
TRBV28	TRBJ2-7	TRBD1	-	CASSSQTGAGYEQYF	TGTGCCAGCAGTTCCCAGACAGGGGCTGGCTACGAGCAGTACTTC
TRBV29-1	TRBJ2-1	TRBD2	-	CSVSLAGGGEQFF	TGCAGCGTTAGTCTAGCGGGAGGTGGTGAGCAGTTCTTC
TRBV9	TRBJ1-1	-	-	CASSHPRQSTHTEAFF	TGTGCCAGCAGCCACCCTAGACAGAGCACCCACACTGAAGCTTTCTTT
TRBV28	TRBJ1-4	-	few	CASSLAGDGANEKLFF	TGTGCCAGCAGTTTAGCCGGGGATGGAGCTAATGAAAAACTGTTTTTT
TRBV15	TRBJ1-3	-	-	CATSRVPLGGGNTIYF	TGTGCCACCAGCAGAGTTCCCCTGGGAGGTGGAAACACCATATATTTT
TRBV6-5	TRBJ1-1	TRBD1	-	CASSYGGQGDTEAFF	TGTGCCAGCAGTTACGGGGGACAGGGGGACACTGAAGCTTTCTTT
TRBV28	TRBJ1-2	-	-	CASSLTLGGYTF	TGTGCCAGCAGTTTGACTTTGGGTGGCTACACCTTC
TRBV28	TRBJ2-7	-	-	CASSRRTFTYEQYF	TGTGCCAGCAGCCGAAGGACATTTACCTACGAGCAGTACTTC
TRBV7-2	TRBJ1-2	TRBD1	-	CASSSWTGNYGYTF	TGTGCCAGCAGTTCTTGGACAGGGAACTATGGCTACACCTTC
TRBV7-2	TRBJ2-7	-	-	CASSPDGTSYEQYF	TGTGCCAGCAGCCCAGACGGGACATCCTACGAGCAGTACTTC
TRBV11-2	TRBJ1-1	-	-	CASSSQYRGATEAFF	TGTGCCAGCAGCTCCCAATATAGGGGTGCCACTGAAGCTTTCTTT
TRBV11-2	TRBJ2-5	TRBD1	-	CASSPPPGTESEETQYF	TGTGCCAGCAGCCCCCCCCCTGGGACAGAGTCTGAGGAGACCCAGTACTTC
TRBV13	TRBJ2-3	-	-	CASSLGREDTQYF	TGTGCCAGCAGCTTAGGTAGAGAAGATACGCAGTATTTT
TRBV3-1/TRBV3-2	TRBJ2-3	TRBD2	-	CASSRNSGGTDTQYF	TGTGCCAGCAGTCGCAATAGCGGGGGTACAGATACGCAGTATTTT